The TCR beta chain under discussion was sequenced for a study of technical replicates of blood from a few donors. This clone has a handful of counts. In germline, CDR1 is ENHRY, CDR2 SYGVKD. V was clipped by 6 bases and J by 2 bases; unmatched bases: 6. The CDR3 extends over 14 amino acids. The assay was immunoSEQ multiplex PCR, and TCRdb's table has in-frame clones only and misses some. The data hold fewer than 100,000 clones, with around 96% observed a single time. The receptor was derived from a human donor in good health. The V call is TRBV10-3, the J call TRBJ1-1; the match to TRBD1 covers 7 bases. Source material: T cells isolated from PBMCs. The CDR3 sequence: CAIRGTGDNTEAFF. The CDR3 DNA follows: TGTGCCATCAGGGGAACAGGGGATAACACTGAAGCTTTCTTT.